This passage covers 10 T cell receptor beta chains from one sample sequenced in a study of blood T cells in healthy people across ages. Primers used in a second PCR of about 7 to 12 cycles were a sample-barcoded 5' primer and a J-beta primer mix. TCRdb redid the calling of the 5' RACE reads with MiXCR, one entry per CDR3 protein. The sample has over 1.5 million distinct CDR3 sequences, about 50% seen once. Sequenced: blood. Every receptor here comes from a middle-aged woman in good health.

This clonotype turned up a few times. The chain recombines TRBV20-1 with TRBJ2-1; the match to TRBD2 covers 10 bases. Germline V lookup: CDR1 DFQATT, CDR2 SNEGSKA (reference sequence). This CDR3 has 15 amino acids. The ends lost 2 bases at V and 7 bases at J; junction bases unmatched: 8. CDR3 coding DNA: TGCAGTGCTAGAACCGGACAGCGGGAGGGGAATGAGCAGTTCTTC. It yields the protein CSARTGQREGNEQFF.

The chain couples TRBV20-1 to TRBJ2-1; 8 nucleotides match TRBD1. Germline values: CDR1 DFQATT, CDR2 SNEGSKA (reference sequence). The CDR3 sequence is 15 residues long. J gave up 3 bases and V 4 bases, and 8 bases lay outside the gene matches. CDR3 loop: CSAKPPGGIYNEQFF. CDR3 DNA: TGCAGTGCTAAGCCCCCAGGGGGCATCTACAATGAGCAGTTCTTC.

This clonotype was found a few times. The J gene is TRBJ2-1, the V gene TRBV6-2 or TRBV6-3; 10 bases match TRBD1. CDR3 length: 17 residues. Germline lookup yields CDR1 MNHEY and CDR2 SVGEGT. V shed 2 bases and J 5 bases; nucleotides not matched to a gene: 9. CDR3 DNA sequence: TGTGCCAGCAGTTACATTGCAGACAGGGGGCTACACAATGAGCAGTTCTTC. Translation gives CASSYIADRGLHNEQFF.

The chain employs TRBV27 and TRBJ2-4, with TRBD1 matching 8 bases. CDR3 size: 15 residues. Trimming removed 9 bases from V and 0 bases from J; junction bases left unmatched: 7. Per the germline V gene, CDR1 is MNHEY and CDR2 is SMNVEV (reference sequence). The CDR3 loop reads CARLDRGLAKNIQYF. The CDR3 DNA reads TGTGCCAGACTCGACAGGGGCCTAGCCAAAAACATTCAGTACTTC.

The chain couples TRBV7-2 to TRBJ2-1; D possibly matches TRBD1 or TRBD2 (7 bases each). Per the germline V gene, CDR1 is SGHTA and CDR2 is FQGNSA. The V gene lost 7 bases and the J gene lost 7 bases, with 17 bases spanning the gap. The CDR3 consists of 14 residues. The CDR3 reads CASTLVRGGNEQFF. CDR3 sequence (DNA): TGTGCCAGCACTCTCGTCAGGGGGGGGAATGAGCAGTTCTTC.

The table lists this clonotype with a few counts. This chain connects TRBV4-3 to TRBJ1-4, with D perhaps matching TRBD1 (5 bases). The CDR3 loop spans 13 amino acids. Germline V gives CDR1 LGHNA, CDR2 YSLEER. Trimming left V 4 bases short and J 6 bases short, with 9 bases between. In DNA form, the CDR3 reads TGCGCCAGCAGCCCCCGGGACTATGAAAAACTGTTTTTT. Translating it yields CASSPRDYEKLFF.

This clonotype was observed a handful of times. This chain joins TRBV7-9 and TRBJ1-2; no definite D call. The germline CDR1 and CDR2 sequences are SEHNR and FQNEAQ (reference sequence). This CDR3 comprises 16 residues. V was cut by 1 base and J by 3 bases, with 15 bases left in between. DNA of the CDR3: TGTGCCAGCAGCTTAGGGGCAGGCAACCACCACTATGGCTACACCTTC. Its protein product is CASSLGAGNHHYGYTF. Full variable domain (remainder filled in from reference TRBV7-9 and TRBJ1-2): DTGVSQNPRHKITKRGQNVTFRCDPISEHNRLYWYRQTLGQGPEFLTYFQNEAQLEKSRLLSDRFSAERPKGSFSTLEIQRTEQGDSAMYLCASSLGAGNHHYGYTFGSGTRLTVV.

The table lists this clonotype with a few counts. The chain couples TRBV20-1 to TRBJ2-3; D is undetermined. Germline lookup yields CDR1 DFQATT and CDR2 SNEGSKA (reference sequence). CDR3 length equals 14 residues. With 5 bases removed from V and 8 bases from J, the gap between germline ends came to 20 bases. CDR3 in amino acids: CSALTTSPVGTQYF. The CDR3 bases are TGCAGTGCTTTGACGACCAGCCCGGTGGGTACGCAGTATTTT.

The J gene is TRBJ1-4, the V gene TRBV20-1, with D perhaps matching TRBD1 (6 bases). V lost 2 bases to trimming and J lost 10 bases, with 11 bases between them. The germline V gene has CDR1 DFQATT and CDR2 SNEGSKA (reference sequence). This CDR3 has 12 amino acids. CDR3 DNA: TGCAGTGCTAGAAGGGAGGGGGGAAAACTGTTTTTT. Its translation: CSARREGGKLFF.

This clonotype turned up a few times. This rearrangement joins TRBV25-1 to TRBJ1-1; D uncertain. V lost 2 bases and J 7 bases, leaving 14 bases between the germline ends. The CDR3 totals 14 residues. Germline V gene lookup returns CDR1 MGHDK and CDR2 SYGVNS. CDR3 nucleotide sequence: TGTGCCAGCAGTGAACGGACGTATCTCAGTGAAGCTTTCTTT. Translated: CASSERTYLSEAFF.